The subject of this entry is one TCR beta chain. Its antigen is not known. Constant-segment primers served in 5'RACE that generated TCR alpha and TCR beta cDNA libraries bearing sample barcodes and UMIs. TCRdb called the 5' RACE reads again in MiXCR, with one record for every CDR3 protein. The sample lists 450,000 to 650,000 distinct CDR3 sequences, about a fifth seen once, with roughly 8.1% in the top ten. These data originate in a study of T-cell memory formation after mild COVID-19. Germline V gives CDR1 DFQATT, CDR2 SNEGSKA (reference sequence). This CDR3 is 14 amino acids long. The V gene lost 4 bases and the J gene lost 3 bases, with 13 bases spanning the gap. Study-wide findings and caveats: Day 15 to 85 contracting clones showed balanced CD4/CD8; later expanders leaned CD4+. Clones which contracted sat mainly in CM and EM if CD4+, and in EMRA if CD8+. Clonal second-wave expansions that peaked on day 37 had unconfirmed SARS-CoV-2 specificity.

This receptor was obtained from an adult woman who had mild COVID-19 (a few samples of this study predate the infection). Cell type and time point are not known. The specimen sequenced was PBMCs or a T cell subset sorted from them (not recorded which). The V gene is TRBV20-1, the J gene TRBJ2-1, with D maybe TRBD2 (6 bases). CDR3 loop: CSANRRGSYNEQFF. The CDR3 DNA reads TGCAGTGCTAACCGACGGGGGAGCTACAATGAGCAGTTCTTC.